This T cell receptor beta chain was captured by sequencing in a study of T cells expressing NK-cell markers. The CDR3 has 17 amino acids. TCRdb reanalyzed the 5' RACE reads and collapses them to one entry per CDR3 protein, without DNA. This sample's table reports some 280,000 distinct CDR3 sequences. Sequencing was done on a sample of blood T cells: a sorted CD56 or NKG2C T cell subset, CD4+ or CD8+ T cells, or bulk PBMC T cells (not recorded which). This chain uses TRBV12-3 or TRBV12-4 with TRBJ2-3; TCRdb lists TRBD2, though no DNA is available to test this call. The source is a man younger than 30 in good health. The CDR3 loop reads CASSQLAGGPRSVTQYF.